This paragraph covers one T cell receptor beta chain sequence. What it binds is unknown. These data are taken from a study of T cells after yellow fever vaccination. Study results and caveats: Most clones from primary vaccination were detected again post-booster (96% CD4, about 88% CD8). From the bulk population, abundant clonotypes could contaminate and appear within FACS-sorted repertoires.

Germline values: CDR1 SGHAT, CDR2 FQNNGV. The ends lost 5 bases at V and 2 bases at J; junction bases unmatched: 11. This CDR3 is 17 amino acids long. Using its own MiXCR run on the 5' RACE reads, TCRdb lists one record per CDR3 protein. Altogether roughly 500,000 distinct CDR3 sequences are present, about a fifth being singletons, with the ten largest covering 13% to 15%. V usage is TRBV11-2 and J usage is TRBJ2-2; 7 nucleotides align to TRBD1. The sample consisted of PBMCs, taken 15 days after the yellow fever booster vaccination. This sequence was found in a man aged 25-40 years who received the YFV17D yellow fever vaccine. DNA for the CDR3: TGTGCCAGCAGCCGAGGCGAGGGACAGCTCAACACCGGGGAGCTGTTTTTT. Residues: CASSRGEGQLNTGELFF.